A selection of T cell receptor beta chains follows, all from one sample in a study of T cells in Graves' hyperthyroidism and ophthalmopathy. TCRdb independently ran MiXCR on the multiplex PCR reads; one entry per CDR3 protein. The sample records 500,000 to 650,000 distinct CDR3 sequences, 46% being singletons. Sequenced material: peripheral blood or thyroid tissue (not recorded which). The receptors derive from an adult woman with Graves' disease, either hyperthyroidism or ophthalmopathy (not recorded which). The CDR3 runs from the conserved cysteine through the conserved F or W. Each record gives: J gene, D gene, clone size, V gene, CDR3 protein, CDR3 DNA. The D gene is left open where the match is weak. A clone size is listed for some rows: how often the clone was seen (once, few, many), or a class if it is expanded.

J: TRBJ2-7; D: -; size: -; V: TRBV5-1; CDR3: CASSLVRSDEQYF; DNA: TGCGCCAGCAGCTTGGTAAGGAGTGACGAGCAGTACTTC
J: TRBJ1-5; D: -; size: -; V: TRBV5-5; CDR3: CASSLDSLQETQHF; DNA: TGTGCCAGCAGCTTAGACAGTCTCCAAGAGACCCAGCATTTT
J: TRBJ1-2; D: -; size: once; V: TRBV5-6; CDR3: CASSTGPDGYTF; DNA: TGTGCCAGCAGCACCGGGCCTGATGGCTACACCTTC
J: TRBJ2-5; D: -; size: -; V: TRBV7-2; CDR3: CASSFDAGAQGETQYF; DNA: TGTGCCAGCAGCTTTGATGCAGGGGCCCAAGGGGAGACCCAGTACTTC
J: TRBJ1-5; D: -; size: many; V: TRBV20-1; CDR3: CSARVLRGVNQPQHF; DNA: TGCAGTGCTAGGGTCTTGAGGGGGGTAAATCAGCCCCAGCATTTT
J: TRBJ1-4; D: TRBD1; size: many; V: TRBV5-1; CDR3: CASSLKGQDEKLFF; DNA: TGCGCCAGCAGCTTGAAGGGACAGGACGAAAAACTGTTTTTT
J: TRBJ2-5; D: -; size: many; V: TRBV9; CDR3: CASSVREVETQYF; DNA: TGTGCCAGCAGCGTCCGCGAGGTAGAGACCCAGTACTTC
J: TRBJ2-2; D: TRBD2; size: many; V: TRBV20-1; CDR3: CSAREGGTTNAGELFF; DNA: TGCAGTGCTAGAGAGGGGGGGACCACGAACGCCGGGGAGCTGTTTTTT
J: TRBJ1-6; D: -; size: -; V: TRBV7-9; CDR3: CASGGALGESPLHF; DNA: TGTGCCAGCGGAGGGGCCCTGGGAGAATCACCCCTCCACTTT
J: TRBJ2-7; D: TRBD1; size: few; V: TRBV7-9; CDR3: CASSWTGGSYEQYF; DNA: TGTGCCAGCAGCTGGACAGGGGGAAGTTACGAGCAGTACTTC
J: TRBJ2-2; D: -; size: many; V: TRBV20-1; CDR3: CSARDLDSTGELFF; DNA: TGCAGTGCTAGAGATCTAGACAGCACCGGGGAGCTGTTTTTT
J: TRBJ1-2; D: -; size: -; V: TRBV7-9; CDR3: CASSSDRQGYTF; DNA: TGTGCCAGCAGCTCAGACCGCCAGGGTTACACCTTC
J: TRBJ1-1; D: -; size: -; V: TRBV4-1; CDR3: CASSQEVSGGSEAFF; DNA: TGCGCCAGCAGCCAAGAGGTCTCGGGGGGCTCTGAAGCTTTCTTT
J: TRBJ2-7; D: -; size: many; V: TRBV7-2; CDR3: CASSPFVLGSYEQYF; DNA: TGTGCCAGCAGCCCCTTCGTCCTTGGTTCCTACGAGCAGTACTTC
J: TRBJ1-2; D: -; size: -; V: TRBV15; CDR3: CATSRDLSAPDGYTF; DNA: TGTGCCACCAGCAGAGATCTATCAGCGCCGGATGGCTACACCTTC
J: TRBJ1-5; D: TRBD1; size: many; V: TRBV10-3; CDR3: CAISESGFGTGIQPQHF; DNA: TGTGCCATCAGTGAGTCAGGCTTCGGGACAGGGATACAGCCCCAGCATTTT
J: TRBJ1-6; D: -; size: -; V: TRBV7-6; CDR3: CASSREPVSPLHF; DNA: TGTGCCAGCAGCCGAGAACCAGTTTCACCCCTCCACTTT
J: TRBJ2-5; D: -; size: many; V: TRBV7-9; CDR3: CASSQFSGETQYF; DNA: TGTGCCAGCAGCCAGTTCTCGGGGGAGACCCAGTACTTC
J: TRBJ1-2; D: -; size: -; V: TRBV7-2; CDR3: CASSPWGGYTF; DNA: TGTGCCAGCAGCCCCTGGGGAGGCTACACCTTC
J: TRBJ2-6; D: TRBD1; size: -; V: TRBV7-9; CDR3: CATSNTGASGANVLTF; DNA: TGTGCCACCAGCAATACAGGGGCCTCGGGGGCCAACGTCCTGACTTTC
J: TRBJ1-3; D: TRBD1; size: many; V: TRBV29-1; CDR3: CSVMTGTNSGNTIYF; DNA: TGCAGCGTTATGACAGGGACCAACTCTGGAAACACCATATATTTT
J: TRBJ2-7; D: TRBD1; size: -; V: TRBV13; CDR3: CASGTRDRLYYEQYF; DNA: TGTGCCAGCGGCACAAGGGACAGGCTCTACTACGAGCAGTACTTC
J: TRBJ1-2; D: TRBD1; size: -; V: TRBV20-1; CDR3: CSAPSTGGYDGYTF; DNA: TGCAGTGCTCCCAGCACAGGGGGATATGATGGCTACACCTTC
J: TRBJ1-2; D: TRBD1; size: many; V: TRBV4-1; CDR3: CASSPAGTVSGYTF; DNA: TGCGCCAGCAGCCCCGCCGGGACAGTGAGCGGCTACACCTTC
J: TRBJ1-5; D: -; size: many; V: TRBV29-1; CDR3: CSVRTRDGQPQHF; DNA: TGCAGCGTTAGGACGAGGGACGGCCAGCCCCAGCATTTT
J: TRBJ2-7; D: -; size: many; V: TRBV2; CDR3: CASSVGGGPAAFSSYEQYF; DNA: TGTGCCAGCAGTGTAGGAGGGGGACCAGCGGCCTTTAGCTCCTACGAGCAGTACTTC
J: TRBJ1-5; D: -; size: many; V: TRBV20-1; CDR3: CSAPRGGNQPQHF; DNA: TGCAGTGCCCCAAGGGGGGGAAATCAGCCCCAGCATTTT
J: TRBJ1-6; D: TRBD1; size: few; V: TRBV2; CDR3: CASTTDRGESPLHF; DNA: TGTGCCAGCACGACGGACAGGGGCGAGTCACCCCTCCACTTT
J: TRBJ1-6; D: TRBD1; size: many; V: TRBV7-8; CDR3: CASSRDRNSPLHF; DNA: TGCGCCAGCAGCAGGGACAGGAACTCACCCCTCCACTTT
J: TRBJ2-2; D: -; size: -; V: TRBV19; CDR3: CASSIWSANTGELFF; DNA: TGTGCCAGTAGTATATGGTCAGCAAACACCGGGGAGCTGTTTTTT
J: TRBJ1-2; D: -; size: many; V: TRBV12-3/TRBV12-4; CDR3: CASTLGGETYGYTF; DNA: TGTGCCAGCACCCTCGGCGGCGAGACCTATGGCTACACCTTC
J: TRBJ2-7; D: TRBD2; size: many; V: TRBV7-2; CDR3: CASSFGTGLAGYEQYF; DNA: TGTGCCAGCAGCTTCGGGACGGGACTAGCGGGGTACGAGCAGTACTTC
J: TRBJ2-5; D: -; size: -; V: TRBV10-3; CDR3: CARGGTGTYLETQYF; DNA: TGTGCCAGAGGGGGAACAGGAACGTACCTGGAGACCCAGTACTTC
J: TRBJ2-7; D: TRBD1; size: many; V: TRBV29-1; CDR3: CSVSGTGIYEQYF; DNA: TGCAGCGTGTCCGGGACAGGAATCTACGAGCAGTACTTC
J: TRBJ2-7; D: -; size: -; V: TRBV7-9; CDR3: CASSQDDGAISYEQYF; DNA: TGTGCCAGCAGCCAAGATGACGGGGCCATCTCCTACGAGCAGTACTTC
J: TRBJ2-7; D: -; size: -; V: TRBV2; CDR3: CASSLRYYEQYF; DNA: TGTGCCAGCAGTCTTCGATACTACGAGCAGTACTTC
J: TRBJ1-1; D: -; size: -; V: TRBV25-1; CDR3: CASSDFAGEALF; DNA: TGTGCCAGCAGTGATTTTGCCGGGGAAGCTCTCTTT
J: TRBJ1-5; D: -; size: -; V: TRBV2; CDR3: CASSGGASNQPQHF; DNA: TGTGCCAGCAGTGGTGGTGCTAGCAATCAGCCCCAGCATTTT
J: TRBJ1-1; D: -; size: -; V: TRBV7-3; CDR3: CASSLASTGTEAFF; DNA: TGTGCCAGCAGCTTGGCCAGCACAGGGACTGAAGCTTTCTTT
J: TRBJ2-7; D: -; size: few; V: TRBV10-3; CDR3: CAISGSGRNEQYF; DNA: TGTGCCATCAGCGGCTCGGGGAGGAACGAGCAGTACTTC
J: TRBJ1-1; D: -; size: many; V: TRBV20-1; CDR3: CSARDWQGRTEAFF; DNA: TGCAGTGCTAGAGATTGGCAGGGGCGGACTGAAGCTTTCTTT
J: TRBJ1-1; D: TRBD1; size: -; V: TRBV7-1; CDR3: CASSSPPGGPNTEAFF; DNA: TGTGCCAGCAGCTCTCCTCCAGGGGGCCCGAACACTGAAGCTTTCTTT
J: TRBJ1-5; D: -; size: few; V: TRBV7-2; CDR3: CASSSIPADSHQPQHF; DNA: TGTGCCAGCAGCTCCATCCCTGCGGACAGCCATCAGCCCCAGCATTTT
J: TRBJ2-2; D: -; size: many; V: TRBV7-9; CDR3: CASRGGSGSTGELFF; DNA: TGTGCCAGCCGAGGGGGTAGCGGCTCCACCGGGGAGCTGTTTTTT
J: TRBJ2-3; D: TRBD2; size: few; V: TRBV9; CDR3: CASSVAIGGRAGDTQYF; DNA: TGTGCCAGCAGCGTAGCTATCGGTGGGAGGGCCGGAGATACGCAGTATTTT
J: TRBJ2-5; D: -; size: -; V: TRBV15; CDR3: CATSVGPDQETQYF; DNA: TGTGCCACTAGCGTGGGCCCAGATCAAGAGACCCAGTACTTC
J: TRBJ2-6; D: -; size: -; V: TRBV6-5; CDR3: CAISYSGSGANVLTF; DNA: TGTGCCATCAGTTACTCAGGCTCTGGGGCCAACGTCCTGACTTTC
J: TRBJ2-1; D: TRBD2; size: once; V: TRBV7-9; CDR3: CASSSERGSYRVYNEQFF; DNA: TGTGCCAGCAGCTCCGAGCGGGGGAGCTACAGGGTCTACAATGAGCAGTTCTTC
J: TRBJ1-1; D: -; size: -; V: TRBV20-1; CDR3: CSARAQIKHTEAFF; DNA: TGCAGTGCTAGGGCGCAGATTAAGCACACTGAAGCTTTCTTT
J: TRBJ1-4; D: -; size: -; V: TRBV20-1; CDR3: CSASGPTEGREKLFF; DNA: TGCAGTGCTAGTGGTCCGACTGAGGGGCGAGAAAAACTGTTTTTT
J: TRBJ2-7; D: TRBD1; size: many; V: TRBV7-2; CDR3: CASSPGTGQPYEQYF; DNA: TGTGCCAGCAGCCCGGGGACAGGCCAACCCTACGAGCAGTACTTC
J: TRBJ1-5; D: TRBD1; size: -; V: TRBV2; CDR3: CASSVLKKDRQGQAFEPQHF; DNA: TGTGCCAGCAGCGTTCTGAAAAAGGATCGGCAGGGACAGGCATTTGAGCCCCAGCATTTT